These T cell receptor beta chains were read from a single sample in a study of post-analysis software for immune sequencing data. Each CDR3 protein is one row after TCRdb ran MiXCR on the PCR reads. Of roughly 180,000 distinct CDR3 sequences listed, over 25% are singletons. Sequencing used blood. These TCRs come from a girl aged 5-17 years with multiple sclerosis. The CDR3 runs from the conserved cysteine through the conserved F or W. D genes are given only for firm matches. Clone size, where shown, is once, few, many, or a class for clones that have expanded.

v_gene,d_gene,abundance,j_gene,CDR3nt,CDR3aa
TRBV3-1,TRBD2,.,TRBJ2-1,TGTGCCAGCAGTACCGGGACTAGCGGGATGGCTGAGCAGTTCTTC,CASSTGTSGMAEQFF
TRBV7-2,.,.,TRBJ1-2,TGTGCCAGCAGCTTAGGAGCGGGATACGAAAACTATGGCTACACCTTC,CASSLGAGYENYGYTF
TRBV29-1,.,many,TRBJ2-3,TGCAGCGTTACCTCCGAAGAGACTAGCACAGATACGCAGTATTTT,CSVTSEETSTDTQYF
TRBV4-1,.,many,TRBJ2-1,TGCGCCAGCAGCAGGGGACTTGGAAGGATGGATGAGCAGTTCTTC,CASSRGLGRMDEQFF
TRBV5-1,TRBD2,few,TRBJ2-5,TGCGCCAGCAGCCCGACGACTAGCGGGCAAGAGACCCAGTACTTC,CASSPTTSGQETQYF
TRBV29-1,.,many,TRBJ2-3,TGCAGCGTTGTACAGTTGTCCACAGATACGCAGTATTTT,CSVVQLSTDTQYF
TRBV7-9,.,many,TRBJ1-2,TGTGCCAGCAGCTTAAGTTCAGCTACTAACTATGGCTACACCTTC,CASSLSSATNYGYTF
TRBV10-3,.,few,TRBJ2-1,TGTGCCATCAGGGGGGGCGGGCTCTCCTACAATGAGCAGTTCTTC,CAIRGGGLSYNEQFF
TRBV9,.,.,TRBJ1-5,TGTGCCCGCAGCAAAAGCATAAAACAGCAGCCCCAGCATTTT,CARSKSIKQQPQHF
TRBV12-3/TRBV12-4,.,few,TRBJ2-7,TGTGCCAGCAGCCAAACTGACAGGATCTCCTACGAGCAGTACTTC,CASSQTDRISYEQYF
TRBV5-1,.,few,TRBJ1-4,TGCGCCAGCAGCCCCGGCGGGTTATCGGCTAATGAAAAACTGTTTTTT,CASSPGGLSANEKLFF
TRBV4-1,.,many,TRBJ1-4,TGCGCCAGCAGGGGCATTGACAGAAGGGAAAAACTGTTTTTT,CASRGIDRREKLFF
TRBV7-9,.,.,TRBJ2-5,TGTGCCAGCAGTCCCTGGGACACCGATCCGGAGACCCAGTACTTC,CASSPWDTDPETQYF
TRBV7-3,TRBD2,many,TRBJ2-1,TGTGCCAGCAGCTTAGTGCCCCTAGGGAGGGTATACAATGAGCAGTTCTTC,CASSLVPLGRVYNEQFF
TRBV4-1,TRBD1,few,TRBJ1-5,TGCGCCAGCAGCCAAGAAGGGGGCAGGTTTCAGCCCCAGCATTTT,CASSQEGGRFQPQHF
TRBV6-1,.,.,TRBJ2-3,TGTGCCAGCAGTGAAGTAGTACGGGGATCAGATACGCAGTATTTT,CASSEVVRGSDTQYF
TRBV23-1,TRBD2,.,TRBJ2-1,TGCGCCAGCCCGGGGGGACCGGGACTAGCTTTGTATGGGCAGTTCTTC,CASPGGPGLALYGQFF
TRBV6-2/TRBV6-3,TRBD2,many,TRBJ2-1,TGTGCCAGTCTAGCGGGGGGTGAGCAGTTCTTC,CASLAGGEQFF
TRBV3-1,.,many,TRBJ2-7,TGTGCCAGCAGCCAGAGGGGTGGCGAGCAGTACTTC,CASSQRGGEQYF
TRBV14,.,many,TRBJ2-1,TGTGCCAGCAGCCAAGATCCGGGCAGGGTCAGGGATAATGAGCAGTTCTTC,CASSQDPGRVRDNEQFF
TRBV10-3,.,few,TRBJ2-1,TGTGCCATCAGTGAAGAGAGGGCAAGCGTTTTACAAAATGAGCAGTTCTTC,CAISEERASVLQNEQFF
TRBV15,.,many,TRBJ2-4,TGTGCCACCGGGTTGGACAGACACCTTAACATTCAGTACTTC,CATGLDRHLNIQYF
TRBV5-8,.,few,TRBJ2-1,TGTGCCAGCAGCGAGGGGATAGCCGGGCCCTACAATGAGCAGTTCTTC,CASSEGIAGPYNEQFF
TRBV10-3,.,.,TRBJ2-7,TGTGCCATCAGTGGGGAGACGGATGGATCCTACGAGCAGTACTTC,CAISGETDGSYEQYF
TRBV3-1,.,.,TRBJ1-1,TGTGCCAGCAGCCAAGTCATAGAGGACAAAGCTTTCTTT,CASSQVIEDKAFF
TRBV24-1,.,few,TRBJ2-3,TGTGCCACCAGTGATTCGGCGGGCGCGGCAGATACGCAGTATTTT,CATSDSAGAADTQYF
TRBV5-1,.,few,TRBJ1-4,TGCGCCAGCAGCTTGACGCCGTGGACCGACAAACTGTTTTTT,CASSLTPWTDKLFF
TRBV11-1,TRBD2,once,TRBJ2-6,TGTGCCAGCAGCTTGGCGGGGGGTGGTGTTACAGGGACCCGCCCTGGGGCCAACGTCCTGACTTTC,CASSLAGGGVTGTRPGANVLTF
TRBV20-1,.,few,TRBJ2-7,TGCAGTGCTAGGGGGGTGGAGGCCTACGAGCAGTACTTC,CSARGVEAYEQYF
TRBV7-3,.,.,TRBJ2-7,TGTGCCAGCAGCCAGATCCCTGGTTACGAGCAGTACTTC,CASSQIPGYEQYF
TRBV27,.,.,TRBJ2-1,TGTGCCAGCAGTCCCTGGAGGGGCTCCTACAATGAGCAGTTCTTC,CASSPWRGSYNEQFF
TRBV12-3/TRBV12-4,.,many,TRBJ2-7,TGTGCCAGCAGATCAAGACAGGCCTCCTACGAGCAGTACTTC,CASRSRQASYEQYF
TRBV29-1,.,many,TRBJ2-1,TGCAGCGTTGAAGGGGGCAGGTCTACCTACAATGAGCAGTTCTTC,CSVEGGRSTYNEQFF